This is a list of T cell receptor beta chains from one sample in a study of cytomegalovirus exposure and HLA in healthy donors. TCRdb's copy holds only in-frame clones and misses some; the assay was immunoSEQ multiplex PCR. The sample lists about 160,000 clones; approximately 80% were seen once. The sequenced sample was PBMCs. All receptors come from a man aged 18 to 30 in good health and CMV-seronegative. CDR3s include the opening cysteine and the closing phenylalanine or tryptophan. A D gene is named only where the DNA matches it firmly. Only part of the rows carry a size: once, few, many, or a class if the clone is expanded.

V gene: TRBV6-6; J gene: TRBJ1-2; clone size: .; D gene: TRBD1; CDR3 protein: CASSSQGAGGYTF; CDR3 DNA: TGTGCCAGCAGTTCGCAGGGGGCAGGAGGCTACACCTTC
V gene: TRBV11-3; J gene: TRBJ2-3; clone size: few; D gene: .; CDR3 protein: CASSLRADTQYF; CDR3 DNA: TGTGCCAGCAGCCTGAGAGCAGATACGCAGTATTTT
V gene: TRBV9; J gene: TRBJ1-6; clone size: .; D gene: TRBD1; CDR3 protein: CASSPQTGGEPLHF; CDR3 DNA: TGTGCCAGCAGCCCCCAGACAGGGGGAGAGCCCCTCCACTTT
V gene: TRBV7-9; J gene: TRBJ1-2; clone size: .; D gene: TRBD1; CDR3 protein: CASSLGSGGAGYTF; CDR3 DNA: TGTGCCAGCAGCTTAGGATCAGGGGGCGCCGGCTACACCTTC
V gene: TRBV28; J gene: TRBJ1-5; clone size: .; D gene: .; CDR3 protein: CASRPELGRLPQHF; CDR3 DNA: TGTGCCAGCAGGCCGGAGTTGGGGAGGCTGCCCCAGCATTTT
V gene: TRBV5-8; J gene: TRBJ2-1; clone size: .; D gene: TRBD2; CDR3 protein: CASSLVVAGGYNEQFF; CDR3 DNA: TGTGCCAGCAGCTTAGTTGTGGCGGGAGGGTACAATGAGCAGTTCTTC
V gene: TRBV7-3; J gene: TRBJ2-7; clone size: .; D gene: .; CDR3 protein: CASSLPAQGGEQYF; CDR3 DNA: TGTGCCAGCAGCTTACCGGCTCAGGGGGGCGAGCAGTACTTC
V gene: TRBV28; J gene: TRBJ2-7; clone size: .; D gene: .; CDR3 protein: CASSLSVHEQYF; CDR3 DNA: TGTGCCAGCAGTTTATCAGTCCACGAGCAGTACTTC
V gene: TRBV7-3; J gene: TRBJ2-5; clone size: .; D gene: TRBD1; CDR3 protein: CASSLSGQVQETQYF; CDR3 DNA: TGTGCCAGCAGCTTATCAGGACAGGTCCAAGAGACCCAGTACTTC
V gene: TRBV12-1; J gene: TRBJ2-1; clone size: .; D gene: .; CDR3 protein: CASSFIRERCYNEQFF; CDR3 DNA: TGTGCCAGCAGCTTTATTCGGGAGAGGTGCTACAATGAGCAGTTCTTC
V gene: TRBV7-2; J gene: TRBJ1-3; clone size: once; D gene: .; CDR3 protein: CASTLSSGNTIYF; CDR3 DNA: TGTGCCAGCACACTGTCCTCTGGAAACACCATATATTTT
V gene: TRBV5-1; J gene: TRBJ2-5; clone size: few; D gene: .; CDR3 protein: CASMERGLETQYF; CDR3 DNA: TGCGCCAGCATGGAGCGAGGGTTGGAGACCCAGTACTTC
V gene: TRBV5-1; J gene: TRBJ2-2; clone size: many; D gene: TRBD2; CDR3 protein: CASGGLAIGELFF; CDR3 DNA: TGCGCCAGCGGGGGACTAGCTATTGGGGAGCTGTTTTTT
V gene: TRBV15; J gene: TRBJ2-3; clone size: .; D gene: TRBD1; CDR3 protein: CATSKGTGGSVDTQYF; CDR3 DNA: TGTGCCACCAGCAAAGGGACAGGGGGTTCTGTAGATACGCAGTATTTT
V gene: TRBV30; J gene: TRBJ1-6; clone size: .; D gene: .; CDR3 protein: CACPAGLTYNSPLHF; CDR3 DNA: TGTGCCTGCCCCGCTGGGCTTACTTATAATTCACCCCTCCACTTT
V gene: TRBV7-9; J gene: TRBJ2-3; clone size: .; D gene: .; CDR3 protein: CASSSGQGPSTDTQYF; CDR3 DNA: TGTGCCAGCAGCTCCGGCCAGGGGCCCTCCACAGATACGCAGTATTTT